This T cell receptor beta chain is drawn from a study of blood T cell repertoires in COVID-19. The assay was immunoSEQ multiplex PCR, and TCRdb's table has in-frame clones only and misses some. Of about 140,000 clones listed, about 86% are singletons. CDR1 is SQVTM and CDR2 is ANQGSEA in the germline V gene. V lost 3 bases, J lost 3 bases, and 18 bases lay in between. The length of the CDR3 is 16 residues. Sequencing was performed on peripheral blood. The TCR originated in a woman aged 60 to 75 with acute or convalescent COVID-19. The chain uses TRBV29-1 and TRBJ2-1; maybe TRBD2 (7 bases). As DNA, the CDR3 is TGCAGCGTTGAGCAGGGGCCAGGGAGGGGCTACAATGAGCAGTTCTTC. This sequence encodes CSVEQGPGRGYNEQFF.